The rows below give T cell receptor beta chains drawn from one sample of a study of OX40 agonist ivuxolimab in advanced cancers. Generated by immunoSEQ multiplex PCR, the TCRdb table keeps only in-frame clones and is missing some. This sample has just under 85,000 clones, with around 78% found just once. Sequences were derived from CD4+ or CD8+ T cells sorted from blood, sampled in a trial of the OX40 agonist ivuxolimab. These receptors all stem from an adult with an advanced solid tumor such as melanoma, head and neck, liver or kidney cancer. Both conserved end residues are part of each CDR3.

V gene,CDR3 protein
TRBV7-2,CASSLGRGAFF
TRBV5-1,CASSPSPGTGRQEKLFF
TRBV5-1,CASSLGLAETGELFF
TRBV19,CASSISPERGYTF
TRBV5-8,CASSFGIHTLTDTQYF
TRBV30,CAWTPTGGPGYEQYF
TRBV7-3,CASSIQGVEQFF
TRBV10-3,CAIKPGLAGGTNTGELFF
TRBV5-6,CASTREGEQFF
TRBV19,CASRPRANYGYTF
TRBV19,CASSSREASTVGGNQPQHF
TRBV7-2,CASSLGPVNSPYEQYF
TRBV25-1,CASSTSGTDNQPQHF
TRBV11-2,CASSRSLAAVSTEAFF
TRBV4-1,CASSQDLRNDGRNQPQHF
TRBV5-4,CASSLGQGMNGYTF
TRBV5-1,CASSLVSGGDGANVLTF
TRBV19,CASSLEGNSGNTIYF
TRBV7-7,CASRSTGSFNSPLHF
TRBV21-1,CASSKQFRTGGNYEQYF
TRBV14,CASSHRPGQTSYEQYF
TRBV11-2,CASSPLLLSDEQYF
TRBV7-9,CASSAGDVTTGELFF
TRBV19,CASRKGEYTEAFF
TRBV21-1,CASSPDTSGYEQYF
TRBV7-8,CASSLVRSTNEKLFF
TRBV6-5,CASSGQGTEAFF
TRBV6-5,CASSYPGGPQETQYF
TRBV6-5,CASSYSGGHYGYTF
TRBV9,CASSYYGQGSYGYTF
TRBV19,CASSIRQARAYEQYF
TRBV18,CASSSNSDSRTSGYTF
TRBV27,CASSKGLPPYEQYF
TRBV4-3,CASSQEGLSNSPLHF
TRBV5-1,CASSGQGFGYGYTF
TRBV7-9,CASSPLTGPFEAFF
TRBV2,CASSELGMNTEAFF
TRBV18,CASSPNPVNEKLFF
TRBV4-2,CASSQGRVNQPQHF
TRBV29-1,CSGSGTSTETQYF
TRBV2,CASSAGLTLNQPQHF
TRBV7-3,CASSSQAGGLETQYF